These 24 T cell receptor beta chains were all obtained from the same sample, sequenced in a study of blood T cell repertoires in COVID-19 (TCRdb year 2020). The library was prepared using the immunoSEQ multiplex PCR assay. Here the immuneACCESS table is served through TCRdb, limited to in-frame sequences with V and J called. Missing clones are a known gap in these copies; in checked studies unresolved V genes cover under half, and the rest lacks a known reason. The sample has about 90,000 clones on record, around 72% of them singletons. The ten largest make up approximately 15% of the sample. Specimen: peripheral blood. The source of these receptors is a woman of 80 years or more with acute or convalescent COVID-19.

In DNA form, the CDR3 reads TGTGCCAGCAGTTTTGATTGGCCCGGGGAGCTGTTTTTT. Translation gives CASSFDWPGELFF. This chain uses TRBV12-3 or TRBV12-4 with TRBJ2-2; the D is unclear. This CDR3 comprises 13 residues. The germline V and J ends were trimmed by 3 bases and 6 bases, with 8 bases remaining between them.

This clone was detected a few times. This chain joins TRBV4-3 and TRBJ1-4; D call uncertain. Germline lookup yields CDR1 LGHNA and CDR2 YSLEER. The CDR3 runs 15 residues. V was trimmed by 0 bases and J by 3 bases, leaving 8 bases between them. DNA of the CDR3: TGCGCCAGCAGCCAAGATCGGGGATCTAATGAAAAACTGTTTTTT. Residues: CASSQDRGSNEKLFF.

This clone was seen a single time. The chain couples TRBV19 to TRBJ2-7; 8 positions agree with TRBD1. This CDR3 spans 16 amino acids. The ends lost 1 base at V and 4 bases at J; junction bases unmatched: 9. CDR1 LNHDA and CDR2 SQIVND come from the germline V gene (reference sequence). The CDR3 nucleotides are TGTGCCAGTAGTATAGGGTACGCAGGGGGCGCGTACGAGCAGTACTTC. This encodes CASSIGYAGGAYEQYF.

This clone was seen only once. The rearrangement uses TRBV10-3 and TRBJ1-1; D remains unclear. V lost 0 bases and J lost 10, with 12 bases in between. The germline V gene encodes CDR1 ENHRY and CDR2 SYGVKD. CDR3 size: 13 residues. The CDR3 sequence is CAISESPPGGAFF. The DNA for the CDR3 is TGTGCCATCAGTGAGTCGCCCCCCGGAGGAGCTTTCTTT.

The chain combines TRBV6-5 with TRBJ1-2; possible D gene TRBD1, 6 bases. There are 15 residues in the CDR3. V shed 5 bases and J shed 2 bases, with 15 bases lying between them. Germline V gives CDR1 MNHEY, CDR2 SVGAGI. CDR3 nucleotides: TGTGCCAGCAGTACTTGGACAGTCGGGAACTATGGCTACACCTTC. Encoded protein: CASSTWTVGNYGYTF.

V gene TRBV6-4 combines with J gene TRBJ1-2; a possible D gene is TRBD1 (6 bases). The V gene's germline CDR1 is MRHNA and CDR2 SNTAGT. With 2 bases removed from V and 11 bases from J, the gap between germline ends came to 15 bases. This CDR3 region has 13 residues. The DNA for the CDR3 is TGTGCCAGCAGTGACGGGGCAGGGGAAGATTACACCTTC. It encodes CASSDGAGEDYTF.

The rearrangement uses TRBV12-3 or TRBV12-4 and TRBJ1-3; no firm D call. This CDR3 comprises 13 residues. The ends were cut back, 5 bases at V and 8 bases at J, with 13 bases in the middle. The CDR3 nucleotides are TGTGCCAGCAGTCTATCCGACCAGGACACCATATATTTT. Amino acid sequence: CASSLSDQDTIYF.

V usage is TRBV5-1 and J usage is TRBJ2-2, with D tentatively TRBD1 (7 bases). This CDR3 comprises 15 residues. V gave up 0 bases and J gave up 3 bases, with 9 bases separating them. Germline values: CDR1 SGHRS, CDR2 YFSETQ. As DNA, the CDR3 is TGCGCCAGCAGCTTGGGCAGGGGGGACACCGGGGAGCTGTTTTTT. This codes for CASSLGRGDTGELFF.

In its sample, this clone was seen many times. The rearrangement joins TRBV5-4 to TRBJ2-1; TRBD1 matches at 10 bases. CDR1 and CDR2 from the germline V gene are SGHNT and YYREEE (reference sequence). V shed 3 bases and J 5 bases; nucleotides not matched to a gene: 8. The CDR3 has 16 residues. CDR3: CASSSGTGVFNNEQFF. For the CDR3, the DNA is TGTGCCAGCAGCTCCGGGACAGGGGTGTTCAACAATGAGCAGTTCTTC.

This chain connects TRBV6-5 to TRBJ1-5; TRBD1 agrees at 9 bases. CDR3 length: 16 residues. Unmatched junction bases numbered 10, after V lost 4 bases and J lost 6 bases. Germline loops: CDR1 MNHEY, CDR2 SVGAGI. The CDR3 sequence is CASSFSDRGRGQPQHF. The CDR3 region has the DNA TGTGCCAGCAGTTTTTCGGACAGGGGAAGAGGTCAGCCCCAGCATTTT.

This clone was recorded a few times. This sequence joins TRBV6-2 or TRBV6-3 and TRBJ1-2, with D unresolved. The CDR3 covers 15 residues. Trimming stripped 2 bases from V and 0 bases from J, with 10 bases between. In germline, CDR1 is MNHEY, CDR2 SVGEGT. CDR3 in amino acids: CASSYGSRSNYGYTF. The CDR3, as DNA: TGTGCCAGCAGTTACGGGAGCCGCTCTAACTATGGCTACACCTTC.

This clone was found many times. The chain links TRBV19 to TRBJ1-3; perhaps TRBD1 as D (6 bases). The CDR3 loop spans 16 amino acids. From germline, CDR1 is LNHDA and CDR2 SQIVND (reference sequence). The germline V and J ends were trimmed by 6 bases and 0 bases, with 15 bases remaining between them. In DNA, the CDR3 is TGTGCCAGTAGCATGGACAGCATCAACTCTGGAAACACCATATATTTT. Protein: CASSMDSINSGNTIYF.

V and J are TRBV18 and TRBJ1-1, with 7 positions matching TRBD1. The CDR3 sequence is 16 residues long. Germline V gives CDR1 KGHSH, CDR2 LQKENI. V gave up 3 bases and J gave up 3 bases; unmatched junction bases: 10. The DNA of the CDR3 is TGTGCCAGCTCACCCTTTAGTACAGGGGTAGACACTGAAGCTTTCTTT. Its translation is CASSPFSTGVDTEAFF.

The rearrangement links TRBV25-1 to TRBJ1-1; TRBD1 might be the D (6 bases). The germline V gene has CDR1 MGHDK and CDR2 SYGVNS. The length of the CDR3 is 14 residues. V gave up 5 bases and J gave up 4 bases, with 14 bases separating them. For the CDR3, the DNA is TGTGCCAGCAGTCTACAGGGTATAGGCACTGAAGCTTTCTTT. This translates into CASSLQGIGTEAFF.

V is TRBV3-1 (or the pseudogene TRBV3-2) and J is TRBJ2-1, with 7 bases identical to TRBD2. There are 13 residues in the CDR3. CDR1 is LGHDT and CDR2 is YNNKEL in the germline V gene (reference sequence). V dropped 1 base and J dropped 13; count of bases not matched to a gene: 7. In nucleotides, the CDR3 is TGTGCCAGCAGCCAAGGGGCGCGGGGGTATCAGTTCTTC. Protein: CASSQGARGYQFF.

This clone was recorded a few times. The V and J genes are TRBV27 and TRBJ1-4; D is perhaps TRBD1 (5 bases). The CDR3 runs to 14 residues. Germline values: CDR1 MNHEY, CDR2 SMNVEV (reference sequence). Trimming removed 5 bases at V and 2 bases at J, with 9 bases between. The CDR3 sequence: CASSRQYTNEKLFF. CDR3 sequence (DNA): TGTGCCAGCAGTAGACAGTACACTAATGAAAAACTGTTTTTT.

The chain combines TRBV19 with TRBJ1-1, with D maybe TRBD1 (6 bases). There are 17 residues in the CDR3. CDR1 and CDR2 from the germline V gene are LNHDA and SQIVND (reference sequence). The V gene lost 3 bases and the J gene lost 5 bases, with 22 bases spanning the gap. CDR3 in amino acids: CASSISPGTNKGTEAFF. In DNA, the CDR3 is TGTGCCAGTAGTATCTCCCCCGGGACAAATAAAGGGACTGAAGCTTTCTTT. The entire variable domain, with the rest obtained from reference TRBV19 and TRBJ1-1, is as follows: DGGITQSPKYLFRKEGQNVTLSCEQNLNHDAMYWYRQDPGQGLRLIYYSQIVNDFQKGDIAEGYSVSREKKESFPLTVTSAQKNPTAFYLCASSISPGTNKGTEAFFGQGTRLTVV.

The rearrangement links TRBV19 to TRBJ2-5; the D gene is possibly TRBD2 (5 bases). V was cut by 2 bases and J by 4 bases, with 17 bases left in between. The CDR3 covers 16 residues. CDR1 and CDR2 from the germline V gene are LNHDA and SQIVND (reference sequence). The CDR3 spells CASSIPRGPLGETQYF. The DNA for the CDR3 is TGTGCCAGTAGTATACCCCGAGGGCCCCTGGGAGAGACCCAGTACTTC. The whole variable domain, remainder taken from reference TRBV19 and TRBJ2-5, is DGGITQSPKYLFRKEGQNVTLSCEQNLNHDAMYWYRQDPGQGLRLIYYSQIVNDFQKGDIAEGYSVSREKKESFPLTVTSAQKNPTAFYLCASSIPRGPLGETQYFGPGTRLLVL.

V and J are TRBV28 and TRBJ1-3, with TRBD1 matching over 8 bases. This CDR3 is built from 18 residues. In germline, CDR1 is MDHEN, CDR2 SYDVKM. The J segment lost 1 base and the V segment lost 3 bases, leaving 11 bases of the junction unmatched. The chain's CDR3 is CASSFGQGAFSSGNTIYF. The DNA for the CDR3 is TGTGCCAGCAGTTTTGGCCAGGGGGCTTTTAGTTCTGGAAACACCATATATTTT.

The chain uses TRBV6-1 and TRBJ1-5, with 7 bases aligning to TRBD1. The CDR3 consists of 16 residues. In germline, CDR1 is MNHNS, CDR2 SASEGT. Trimming removed 1 base from V and 2 bases from J; junction bases left unmatched: 5. The CDR3 sequence: CASSEVTGEGNQPQHF. The CDR3 nucleotides are TGTGCCAGCAGTGAAGTCACAGGGGAGGGCAATCAGCCCCAGCATTTT.

The table lists this clone with a few counts. CDR3 sequence: CASSLGQGASTQYF. CDR3 nucleotides: TGCGCCAGCAGCTTGGGCCAGGGGGCCTCTACGCAGTATTTT. V is TRBV5-1 and J is TRBJ2-3, with TRBD1 identical over 8 bases. The CDR3 covers 14 residues. Trimming cost V 0 bases and J 8 bases; bases outside gene matches: 5. Germline lookup yields CDR1 SGHRS and CDR2 YFSETQ.

V and J are TRBV4-1 and TRBJ2-7; 9 nucleotides match TRBD2. Looked up from germline, CDR1 is MGHRA and CDR2 is YSYEKL. This CDR3 is built from 16 residues. The V and J ends lost 1 base and 0 bases, in that order; junction bases with no gene match: 4. CDR3 nucleotide sequence: TGCGCCAGCAGCCAAGTTAGCGGGGGAAGCTCCTACGAGCAGTACTTC. The encoded protein is CASSQVSGGSSYEQYF.

V and J are TRBV6-5 and TRBJ1-2, with D uncertain. CDR3 length equals 14 residues. Germline CDR1 MNHEY, CDR2 SVGAGI. V shed 6 bases and J shed 4 bases, with 15 bases lying between them. The CDR3, as DNA: TGTGCCAGCAGACCGAGCCCCGCGTCCTATGGCTACACCTTC. Its protein product is CASRPSPASYGYTF.

The chain has TRBV6-6 and TRBJ1-2; 7 bases match TRBD1. This CDR3 contains 16 residues. Germline CDR1 is MNHNY and CDR2 is SVGAGI (reference sequence). With V trimmed by 6 bases and J by 5 bases, 15 bases remained unmatched. In DNA, the CDR3 is TGTGCCAGCAGCACCGGACAGGCACAGATTCCGTATGGCTACACCTTC. Protein product: CASSTGQAQIPYGYTF.